Listed here are 31 T cell receptor beta chains from one sample, sequenced in a study of T cell responses to AZD1222 COVID-19 vaccine (dated by TCRdb to the early 2020s). Library construction relied on the immunoSEQ multiplex PCR assay. TCRdb's version of the immuneACCESS table is confined to in-frame rearrangements and falls short of the full clone set. An unresolved V gene accounts for under half of the shortfall where checked; the remainder is of unknown origin. The table for this sample lists 75,000 to 100,000 clones; 70% to 90% of them were counted only once. The leading ten clones occupy 10% of the sample. Reading the label with the study, this specimen's time point is: baseline before first vaccination. In the paper's terms, the treatment or condition label means: meningococcal conjugate vaccine given as trial control. The starting material was peripheral blood, obtained on day 0 of MenACWY control vaccination. These receptors were obtained from an adult in good health.

This clone was detected only once. This chain uses TRBV6-5 with TRBJ1-1; tentative D call: TRBD1 (5 bases). The CDR3 loop spans 13 amino acids. Germline V CDR1 and CDR2: MNHEY, SVGAGI. V shed 8 bases and J shed 0 bases, with 10 bases lying between them. The CDR3 nucleotides read TGTGCCAGCCTGGGACGGCTGAACACTGAAGCTTTCTTT. Protein: CASLGRLNTEAFF.

The rearrangement links TRBV6-5 to TRBJ2-2; 7 positions agree with TRBD2. The CDR3 loop spans 14 amino acids. The trim removed 10 bases at V and 0 bases at J, leaving 5 bases unmatched. Germline V gene data show CDR1 as MNHEY and CDR2 as SVGAGI. Written as DNA, the CDR3 is TGTGCCACCGGGAGCGGGACGAACACCGGGGAGCTGTTTTTT. Residues: CATGSGTNTGELFF.

The chain has TRBV9 and TRBJ2-2; 8 nucleotides agree with TRBD2. This CDR3 has 15 amino acids. The V gene's germline CDR1 is SGDLS and CDR2 YYNGEE. The V gene end was trimmed by 4 bases and the J gene end by 4 bases; junction bases not matched to a gene: 6. The CDR3 DNA is TGTGCCAGCAGCCGAGCGGGGGTAGGCACCGGGGAGCTGTTTTTT. Amino acids: CASSRAGVGTGELFF.

This chain links TRBV5-1 with TRBJ1-1; TRBD1 matches at 10 bases. The length of the CDR3 is 14 residues. From germline, CDR1 is SGHRS and CDR2 YFSETQ. The ends lost 7 bases at V and 2 bases at J; junction bases unmatched: 5. Written as DNA, the CDR3 is TGCGCCAGCGGATCGACAGGGGGCAACACTGAAGCTTTCTTT. Its protein is CASGSTGGNTEAFF.

The rearrangement uses TRBV7-2 and TRBJ2-2; 9 bases fit TRBD1. CDR3 length equals 13 residues. Germline V lookup: CDR1 SGHTA, CDR2 FQGNSA. V was clipped by 5 bases and J by 6 bases; unmatched bases: 1. The CDR3 loop reads CASSRTGAGELFF. The CDR3 nucleotides read TGTGCCAGCAGCCGGACAGGGGCCGGGGAGCTGTTTTTT.

The genes are TRBV7-2 and TRBJ2-3; 10 bases are a match to TRBD2. The CDR3 contains 17 residues. J gave up 2 bases and V 4 bases, and 9 bases lay outside the gene matches. Per the germline V gene, CDR1 is SGHTA and CDR2 is FQGNSA. CDR3 in DNA: TGTGCCAGCAGCTCTAGACTAGCGGGCATACTCACAGATACGCAGTATTTT. Translated, it gives CASSSRLAGILTDTQYF.

Points on this clone: The sample carries other DNA sequences with the same CDR3. The chain recombines TRBV18 with TRBJ2-2; TRBD2 is a possible D gene (6 bases). The V gene lost 0 bases and the J gene lost 2 bases, with 10 bases spanning the gap. Germline V gene data show CDR1 as KGHSH and CDR2 as LQKENI. The length of the CDR3 is 16 residues. CDR3 protein: CASSPPTGLNTGELFF. Here the CDR3 DNA reads TGTGCCAGCTCACCACCCACAGGACTAAACACCGGGGAGCTGTTTTTT.

This rearrangement joins TRBV29-1 to TRBJ1-1, with 7 bases identical to TRBD1. V dropped 4 bases and J dropped 4; count of bases not matched to a gene: 3. The germline V gene has CDR1 SQVTM and CDR2 ANQGSEA. The CDR3 length is 12 residues. The CDR3: CSVGRQGTEAFF. The CDR3 nucleotides are TGCAGCGTTGGAAGACAGGGCACTGAAGCTTTCTTT.

The chain uses TRBV19 and TRBJ2-7, with TRBD1 matching 8 bases. The CDR3 has 13 amino acids. Unmatched junction bases numbered 5, after V lost 8 bases and J lost 2 bases. CDR1 is LNHDA, CDR2 SQIVND, per germline (reference sequence). The CDR3 sequence: CASSDRVPYEQYF. CDR3 coding DNA: TGTGCCAGTTCGGACAGGGTCCCCTACGAGCAGTACTTC.

The chain joins TRBV11-1 to TRBJ2-5; 11 nucleotides agree with TRBD2. Germline loops: CDR1 SGHAT, CDR2 FQDESV (reference sequence). Unmatched junction bases numbered 6, after V lost 5 bases and J lost 1 base. This CDR3 is 16 amino acids long. The CDR3 loop is CASSLASGGPQETQYF. DNA of the CDR3: TGTGCCAGCAGCCTGGCTAGCGGGGGGCCCCAAGAGACCCAGTACTTC.

The chain recombines TRBV3-1 (or the pseudogene TRBV3-2) with TRBJ2-6, with D tentatively TRBD1 (5 bases). CDR1 and CDR2 from the germline V gene are LGHDT and YNNKEL (reference sequence). V dropped 1 base and J dropped 0 bases, with 13 bases sitting between them. The CDR3 contains 18 residues. CDR3 in DNA: TGTGCCAGCAGCCAAGGAGGCAGGGCTATCTCTGGGGCCAACGTCCTGACTTTC. This sequence encodes CASSQGGRAISGANVLTF.

As DNA, the CDR3 is TGCGCCAGCAGCTTGGGGGACAGGGAGTATGGCTACACCTTC. It specifies CASSLGDREYGYTF. The chain employs TRBV5-1 and TRBJ1-2; 9 bases line up with TRBD1. With V trimmed by 0 bases and J by 5 bases, 2 bases remained unmatched. There are 14 residues in the CDR3. CDR1 is SGHRS, CDR2 YFSETQ, per germline.

The V and J genes are TRBV19 and TRBJ1-3; unclear D gene. Germline V CDR1 and CDR2: LNHDA, SQIVND (reference sequence). V gave up 3 bases and J gave up 2 bases, with 2 bases separating them. The CDR3 has 12 residues. The CDR3 spells CASSIAGNTIYF. CDR3 nucleotides: TGTGCCAGTAGTATTGCTGGAAACACCATATATTTT.

This clone was seen just once. V is TRBV18 and J is TRBJ2-2; possibly TRBD1 for D (6 bases). CDR1 is KGHSH, CDR2 LQKENI, per germline. The germline V and J ends were trimmed by 6 bases and 2 bases, with 16 bases remaining between them. The CDR3 totals 16 residues. The CDR3 coding sequence is TGTGCCAGCTCCCCCGAGACAGGACAAAACACCGGGGAGCTGTTTTTT. It is translated as CASSPETGQNTGELFF.

The chain combines TRBV10-2 with TRBJ2-3; D call uncertain. This CDR3 has 14 amino acids. V gave up 0 bases and J gave up 4 bases, with 8 bases separating them. Germline assignment: CDR1 WSHSY and CDR2 SAAADI. CDR3 in amino acids: CASSESIGADTQYF. Written as DNA, the CDR3 is TGCGCCAGCAGTGAGTCGATAGGAGCAGATACGCAGTATTTT.

J is TRBJ1-2 and V is TRBV19; D call uncertain. CDR1 is LNHDA, CDR2 SQIVND, per germline (reference sequence). Trimming pared 3 bases from V and 0 bases from J, leaving 8 bases between. The CDR3 has 14 amino acids. CDR3 protein: CASSIGSSNYGYTF. In nucleotides, the CDR3 is TGTGCCAGTAGTATTGGCAGCTCTAACTATGGCTACACCTTC.

CDR3 in amino acids: CASSLADRGTETQYF. The CDR3 region has the DNA TGCGCCAGCAGCTTGGCGGACAGGGGAACGGAGACCCAGTACTTC. The chain combines TRBV5-1 with TRBJ2-5, with TRBD1 matching 9 bases. With 0 bases clipped from V and 5 bases from J, the junction kept 5 bases outside the gene matches. Germline lookup yields CDR1 SGHRS and CDR2 YFSETQ. This CDR3 region has 15 residues. Combining the CDR3 with reference TRBV5-1 and TRBJ2-5 gives the whole variable domain KAGVTQTPRYLIKTRGQQVTLSCSPISGHRSVSWYQQTPGQGLQFLFEYFSETQRNKGNFPGRFSGRQFSNSRSEMNVSTLELGDSALYLCASSLADRGTETQYFGPGTRLLVL.

J is TRBJ2-7 and V is TRBV4-2; D ambiguous. Trimming shortened V by 1 base and J by 2 bases, and 12 bases separated the two germline ends. The CDR3 is 15 residues long. Germline V gives CDR1 LGHNA, CDR2 YNFKEQ. The CDR3 protein is CASSQAGPTAYEQYF. DNA of the CDR3: TGTGCCAGCAGCCAAGCTGGACCTACTGCCTACGAGCAGTACTTC.

This sequence joins TRBV14 and TRBJ1-3; a weak D match, TRBD1 (5 bases). The CDR3 totals 15 residues. Germline V gives CDR1 SGHDN, CDR2 FVKESK. V was shortened by 1 base and J by 4 bases, with 11 bases between the two germline ends. The DNA of the CDR3 is TGTGCCAGCAGCCAAGGTCAGGGACGAGGAAACACCATATATTTT. It codes for CASSQGQGRGNTIYF.

This chain links TRBV27 with TRBJ1-1; TRBD1 aligns across 10 bases. Looked up from germline, CDR1 is MNHEY and CDR2 is SMNVEV (reference sequence). The CDR3 has 14 residues. J was trimmed by 6 bases and V by 5 bases; bases with no gene match: 6. This CDR3 reads CASSKTGGEAEAFF. The CDR3 bases are TGTGCCAGCAGTAAGACAGGGGGCGAGGCTGAAGCTTTCTTT.

The chain recombines TRBV7-9 with TRBJ2-2, with D perhaps matching TRBD1 (6 bases). The germline V and J ends were trimmed by 5 bases and 1 base, with 8 bases remaining between them. The CDR3 runs 14 residues. Germline loops: CDR1 SEHNR, CDR2 FQNEAQ (reference sequence). As DNA, the CDR3 is TGTGCCAGCAGCCCGGGACAGAACACCGGGGAGCTGTTTTTT. Amino acid sequence: CASSPGQNTGELFF.

This clone was counted once. The CDR3 bases are TGTGCCACCAGTGATTCCTGGTCAGACACTGAAGCTTTCTTT. This translates into CATSDSWSDTEAFF. This chain joins TRBV24-1 and TRBJ1-1; D unresolved. The CDR3 consists of 14 residues. Germline loops: CDR1 KGHDR, CDR2 SFDVKD. V lost 2 bases, J lost 3 bases, and 9 bases lay in between.

The chain has TRBV6-4 and TRBJ1-6; no clear D. CDR1 and CDR2 from the germline V gene are MRHNA and SNTAGT. The CDR3 runs 15 residues. V shed 2 bases and J shed 0 bases, with 5 bases lying between them. Written as DNA, the CDR3 is TGTGCCAGCAGTGACGGCAGCTCCTATAATTCACCCCTCCACTTT. Residues: CASSDGSSYNSPLHF.

The CDR3 sequence is CASSRGTVSSGANVLTF. In DNA, the CDR3 is TGTGCCAGCAGCCGAGGGACGGTGAGCTCTGGGGCCAACGTCCTGACTTTC. The rearrangement joins TRBV7-6 to TRBJ2-6; D could derive from TRBD1 or TRBD2 (5 bases each). V was cut by 5 bases and J by 0 bases, with 14 bases left in between. Germline loops: CDR1 SGHVS, CDR2 FNYEAQ. The CDR3 runs 17 residues.

V usage is TRBV7-9 and J usage is TRBJ1-2; 8 bases line up with TRBD1. The CDR3 is 15 residues long. Germline V CDR1 and CDR2: SEHNR, FQNEAQ (reference sequence). V shed 1 base, J shed 7 bases, and the junction held 8 bases outside the gene matches. The CDR3: CASSLGAGGSSGYTF. The CDR3 DNA follows: TGTGCCAGCAGCTTAGGGGCAGGGGGCTCTTCTGGCTACACCTTC.

The gene calls are TRBV11-1 and TRBJ1-5, with D possibly TRBD1 on 5 matching bases. V was pared by 2 bases and J by 4 bases, with 12 bases between. The CDR3 loop spans 15 amino acids. From germline, CDR1 is SGHAT and CDR2 FQDESV (reference sequence). The CDR3 coding sequence is TGTGCCAGCAGCTTAACGGGGGATAAGAATCAGCCCCAGCATTTT. Translating it yields CASSLTGDKNQPQHF. Full variable domain (outside the CDR3, taken from reference TRBV11-1 and TRBJ1-5): EAEVAQSPRYKITEKSQAVAFWCDPISGHATLYWYRQILGQGPELLVQFQDESVVDDSQLPKDRFSAERLKGVDSTLKIQPAELGDSAMYLCASSLTGDKNQPQHFGDGTRLSIL.

CDR3 DNA: TGTGCCAGCAGTGAAGGGACAGGGGGACCTAATGAAAAACTGTTTTTT. Translating gives CASSEGTGGPNEKLFF. The genes are TRBV25-1 and TRBJ1-4; 11 bases are a match to TRBD1. Germline V gene sequence: CDR1 MGHDK, CDR2 SYGVNS. V lost 2 bases and J lost 3; bases outside the gene matches: 2. The CDR3 extends over 16 amino acids.

The CDR3 DNA reads TGTGCCAGCAGCCTCGACACAATCAGACAGGGGATAGGCGACACCTTC. Residues: CASSLDTIRQGIGDTF. This chain uses TRBV2 with TRBJ1-2, with 8 nucleotides matching TRBD1. Trimming cost V 6 bases and J 12 bases; bases outside gene matches: 21. Germline loops: CDR1 SNHLY, CDR2 FYNNEI. This CDR3 spans 16 amino acids.

J is TRBJ1-1 and V is TRBV7-2; D call uncertain. CDR1 is SGHTA, CDR2 FQGNSA, per germline. This CDR3 is 15 amino acids long. The V end lost 1 base, the J end lost 1 base, and 10 bases lay between the germline ends. The DNA for the CDR3 is TGTGCCAGCAGCTTAGTCTACGGCGGGAACACTGAAGCTTTCTTT. Its translation: CASSLVYGGNTEAFF.

The chain uses TRBV12-3 or TRBV12-4 and TRBJ1-4, with TRBD1 identical over 9 bases. The CDR3 consists of 12 residues. V gave up 9 bases and J gave up 8 bases; unmatched junction bases: 4. This CDR3 is CASGQGLEKLFF. Written as DNA, the CDR3 is TGTGCCAGTGGACAGGGGCTGGAAAAACTGTTTTTT.

J is TRBJ2-7 and V is TRBV19; 8 positions match TRBD1. This CDR3 is built from 13 residues. Germline V lookup: CDR1 LNHDA, CDR2 SQIVND (reference sequence). After removal of 4 bases from V and 7 bases from J, the junction contained 6 bases not matched to a gene. CDR3: CASSSGQGGEQYF. CDR3 in DNA: TGTGCCAGTAGTAGTGGACAGGGCGGGGAGCAGTACTTC. The whole variable domain, remainder taken from reference TRBV19 and TRBJ2-7, is DGGITQSPKYLFRKEGQNVTLSCEQNLNHDAMYWYRQDPGQGLRLIYYSQIVNDFQKGDIAEGYSVSREKKESFPLTVTSAQKNPTAFYLCASSSGQGGEQYFGPGTRLTVT.